These 5 T cell receptor beta chains share one sample of origin, sequenced in a study of blood T cell repertoires in COVID-19. TCRdb's copy holds only in-frame clones and misses some; the assay was immunoSEQ multiplex PCR. The table lists roughly 210,000 clones, 87% of them singletons, with around 7% in the top ten. The sequenced sample was PBMCs or T cells enriched from blood (not recorded which). The receptors were sampled from a man aged 30-40 years in a cohort exposed to, infected with or recovered from COVID-19 (not recorded which).

This clone is a singleton in its sample. A junction end diverges from the germline sequence, so it may reflect a read error. This chain links TRBV7-7 with TRBJ2-1; 11 bases map to TRBD2. The CDR3 contains 16 residues. Germline CDR1 reads SSHAT; CDR2 reads FNYEAQ (reference sequence). CDR3 amino acids: CASSSTPLAGESEQFF. The CDR3 DNA follows: TGTGCTAGCAGCTCTACCCCACTAGCGGGAGAGAGTGAGCAGTTCTTC. Filled out from reference TRBV7-7 and TRBJ2-1, the complete variable domain reads GAGVSQSPRYKVTKRGQDVTLRCDPISSHATLYWYQQALGQGPEFLTYFNYEAQPDKSGLPSDRFSAERPEGSISTLTIQRTEQRDSAMYRCASSSTPLAGESEQFFGPGTRLTVL.

J is TRBJ2-7 and V is TRBV7-2; D gene uncertain. Between the trimmed V and J ends, which lost 0 bases and 0 bases, there was a span of 9 bases. The germline CDR1 and CDR2 sequences are SGHTA and FQGNSA. The CDR3 consists of 15 residues. The CDR3 protein is CASSLAIANSYEQYF. The DNA of the CDR3 is TGTGCCAGCAGCTTAGCAATAGCTAACTCCTACGAGCAGTACTTC.

V gene TRBV24-1 combines with J gene TRBJ1-5; TRBD1 might be the D (6 bases). Trimming removed 2 bases at V and 2 bases at J, with 18 bases between. Germline V CDR1 and CDR2: KGHDR, SFDVKD. The CDR3 length is 18 residues. DNA for the CDR3: TGTGCCACCAGTGATTCCGGACAGTCTGCGGCCGGCAATCAGCCCCAGCATTTT. It yields the protein CATSDSGQSAAGNQPQHF.

The V gene is TRBV28, the J gene TRBJ2-2; TRBD1 is a possible D gene (7 bases). Germline loops: CDR1 MDHEN, CDR2 SYDVKM. The CDR3 totals 15 residues. V was clipped by 4 bases and J by 8 bases, with 17 bases between them. CDR3 loop: CASSSQGGGGGELFF. CDR3 coding DNA: TGTGCCAGCAGTTCTCAGGGGGGCGGTGGAGGGGAGCTGTTTTTT.

The CDR3 loop is CASSQWTTGEAFF. CDR3 nucleotides: TGTGCCAGCAGCCAATGGACGACAGGTGAAGCTTTCTTT. The chain is built from TRBV14 and TRBJ1-1; a possible D gene is TRBD1 (6 bases). The CDR3 contains 13 residues. V lost 2 bases to trimming and J lost 7 bases, with 11 bases between them. The germline gives CDR1 SGHDN, CDR2 FVKESK. Full variable domain (rest looked up from reference TRBV14 and TRBJ1-1): EAGVTQFPSHSVIEKGQTVTLRCDPISGHDNLYWYRRVMGKEIKFLLHFVKESKQDESGMPNNRFLAERTGGTYSTLKVQPAELEDSGVYFCASSQWTTGEAFFGQGTRLTVV.